This TCR beta chain was sequenced for a study of CD8 T cells in Susac syndrome. Germline V gene lookup returns CDR1 GTSNPN and CDR2 SVGIG (reference sequence). CDR3 length: 14 amino acids. V lost 3 bases to trimming and J lost 6 bases, with 14 bases between them. Sequencing targeted TCR beta in T cells from blood (CD8+ and CD4+). Random-hexamer reverse transcription was applied to roughly 0.5 to 1 ug RNA. MiXCR, run by TCRdb on the immunoSEQ multiplex PCR reads, gives a single entry per CDR3 protein. Of approximately 150,000 distinct CDR3 sequences in the sample, roughly 95% are singletons; the top ten hold under 0.095%.

The clonotype originates from a human donor in good health. The J gene is TRBJ2-2, the V gene TRBV30; D uncertain. The sample was CD4+ T cells from PBMCs. In DNA, the CDR3 is TGTGCCTGGAGGTCCGGCAAGAGAGCCGGGGAGCTGTTTTTT. This sequence encodes CAWRSGKRAGELFF.